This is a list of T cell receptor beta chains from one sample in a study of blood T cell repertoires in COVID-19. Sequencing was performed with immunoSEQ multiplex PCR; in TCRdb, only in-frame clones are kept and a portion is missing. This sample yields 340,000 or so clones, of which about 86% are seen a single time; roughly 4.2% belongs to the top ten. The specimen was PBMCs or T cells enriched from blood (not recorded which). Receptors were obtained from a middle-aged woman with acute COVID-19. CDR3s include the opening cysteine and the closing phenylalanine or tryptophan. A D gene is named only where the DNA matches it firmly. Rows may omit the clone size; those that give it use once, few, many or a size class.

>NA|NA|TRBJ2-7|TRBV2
TGTGCCAGCAGTGTGGCAGTCTCCTACGAGCAGTACTTC
CASSVAVSYEQYF
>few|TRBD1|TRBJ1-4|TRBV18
TGTGCCAGCTCATCGCTCGCCGGGACAGGAAATGAAAAACTGTTTTTT
CASSSLAGTGNEKLFF
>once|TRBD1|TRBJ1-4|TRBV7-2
TGTGCCAGCAGCTTACGTCGGACAGGTATTAGTGATGGACTGTTTTTT
CASSLRRTGISDGLFF
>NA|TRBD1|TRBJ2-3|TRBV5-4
TGTGCCAGCAGCTTAAAAGGGACAGGCCGCACAGATACGCAGTATTTT
CASSLKGTGRTDTQYF
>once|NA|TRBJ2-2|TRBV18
TGTGCCAGCTCACCCCGGGTAAACACCGGGGAGCTGTTTTTT
CASSPRVNTGELFF
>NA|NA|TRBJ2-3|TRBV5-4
TGTGCCAGCAGCTTGAAAGTAGCAGATACGCAGTATTTT
CASSLKVADTQYF
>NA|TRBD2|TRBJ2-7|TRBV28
TGTGCCAGCAGTTTTCACCTAGCGGAGCTCTCCTACGAGCAGTACTTC
CASSFHLAELSYEQYF
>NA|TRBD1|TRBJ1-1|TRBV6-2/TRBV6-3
TGTGCCAGCAGTTATAGACAGGGAGTGAAGGATCTGCACACTGAAGCTTTCTTT
CASSYRQGVKDLHTEAFF
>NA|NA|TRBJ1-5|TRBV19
TGTGCCAGTAGTACGGACAGATATAATCAGCCCCAGCATTTT
CASSTDRYNQPQHF
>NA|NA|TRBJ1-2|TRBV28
TGTGCCAGCAGTCCCCGGAGTAGGAATGGCTACACCTTC
CASSPRSRNGYTF
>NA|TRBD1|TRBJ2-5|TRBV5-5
TGTGCCAGCAGCCCCCGGACAGGGGGAGAGACCCAGTACTTC
CASSPRTGGETQYF
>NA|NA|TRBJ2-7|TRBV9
TGTGCCAGCAGCGAGGGGCAGGGGTCCGCCTACGAGCAGTACTTC
CASSEGQGSAYEQYF
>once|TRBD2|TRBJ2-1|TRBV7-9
TGTGCCAGCAGCTTAGAATCGGCTAGCGGGAATGAGCAGTTCTTC
CASSLESASGNEQFF
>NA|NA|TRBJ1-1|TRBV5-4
TGTGCCAGCAGCTCAACAGGGAGGAACACTGAAGCTTTCTTT
CASSSTGRNTEAFF
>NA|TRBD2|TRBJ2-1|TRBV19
TGTGCCAGCCTCCTGACTAGCGGGAGTTACAATGAGCAGTTCTTC
CASLLTSGSYNEQFF
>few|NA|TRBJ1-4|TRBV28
TGTGCCAGCAGTTTAATAGCACAGGGCGGGGAAAAACTGTTTTTT
CASSLIAQGGEKLFF
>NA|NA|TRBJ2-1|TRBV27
TGTGCCAGCAGTCCAGGCTACTCGATAATCAACAATGAGCAGTTCTTC
CASSPGYSIINNEQFF
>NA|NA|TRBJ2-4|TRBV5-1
TGCGCCAGCAGCCTCGGAGATATAGCCAAAAACATTCAGTACTTC
CASSLGDIAKNIQYF
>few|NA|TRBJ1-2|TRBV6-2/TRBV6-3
TGTGCCAGCAGTTTTAAATTCAGTTCTAACTATGGCTACACCTTC
CASSFKFSSNYGYTF
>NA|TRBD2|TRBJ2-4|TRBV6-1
TGTGCCAGCAGTGAACTAGCGGGGGTAGCCAAAAACATTCAGTACTTC
CASSELAGVAKNIQYF
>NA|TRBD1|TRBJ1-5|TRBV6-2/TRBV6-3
TGTGCCAGCAGTTATTTGAACGGGCAGGGGGGCCGGTATAGCAATCAGCCCCAGCATTTT
CASSYLNGQGGRYSNQPQHF
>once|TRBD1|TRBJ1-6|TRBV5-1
TGCGCCAGCAGCTTAGGACAGGGGCTTGGGAATTCACCCCTCCACTTT
CASSLGQGLGNSPLHF
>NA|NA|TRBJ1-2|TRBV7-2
TGTGCCAGCAACCTTGGGGGCCCGAATGGCTACACCTTC
CASNLGGPNGYTF
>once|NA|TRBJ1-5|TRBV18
TGTGCCAGCTCACCAGGTACGGGGGGAAGGCCCCAGCATTTT
CASSPGTGGRPQHF
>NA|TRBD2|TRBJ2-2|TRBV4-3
TGCGCCAGCAGCCAAGATCCGCCGGGGGCTTTACTAGCGGGAGGGACCGGGGAGCTGTTTTTT
CASSQDPPGALLAGGTGELFF
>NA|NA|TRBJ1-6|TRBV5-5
TGTGCCAGCCGCGCGGGAGGCCCAAGAAATTTTTCACCCCTCCACTTT
CASRAGGPRNFSPLHF
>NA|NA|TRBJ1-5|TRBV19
TGTGCCAGTAGTATATTGTACAAAGAATATAGCAATCAGCCCCAGCATTTT
CASSILYKEYSNQPQHF
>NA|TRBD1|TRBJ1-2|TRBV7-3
TGTGCCAGCAGCCCGATGGACAGGGGGGACTATGGCTACACCTTC
CASSPMDRGDYGYTF
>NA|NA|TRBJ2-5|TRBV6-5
TGTGCCAGCGCCCCGACCCAGGTTCGGGAGACCCAGTACTTC
CASAPTQVRETQYF
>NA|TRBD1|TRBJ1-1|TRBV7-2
TGTGCCAGCAGCTTACAGGGGGCGCCTGGCACTGAAGCTTTCTTT
CASSLQGAPGTEAFF
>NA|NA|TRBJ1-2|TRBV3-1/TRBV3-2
TGTGCCAGCAGCCAAGATGGGCCTAACTATGGCTACACCTTC
CASSQDGPNYGYTF
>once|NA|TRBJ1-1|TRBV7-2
TGTGCCAGCAGCTTAGGATCGGGGGGTCGCACTGAAGCTTTCTTT
CASSLGSGGRTEAFF
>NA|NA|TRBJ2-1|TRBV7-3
TGTGCCAGCAGCTCAATAGGGACTGTCCATCACAATGAGCAGTTCTTC
CASSSIGTVHHNEQFF
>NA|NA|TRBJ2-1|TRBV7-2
TGTGCCAGCAGCTTAACAGGAAGCTCCTACAATGAGCAGTTCTTC
CASSLTGSSYNEQFF
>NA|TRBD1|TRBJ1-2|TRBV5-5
TGTGCCAGCAGCTTAGGGACAGGAGGCTATGGCTACACCTTC
CASSLGTGGYGYTF
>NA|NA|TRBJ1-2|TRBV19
TGTGCCAGTAACCGGGGAGAAACTGGCTACACCTTC
CASNRGETGYTF